The 17 T cell receptor beta chains presented below share a single source sample, sequenced in a study of blood T cell repertoires in COVID-19. Produced via immunoSEQ multiplex PCR; TCRdb's table is partial and in-frame only. The sample lists approximately 76,000 clones, about 80% occurring once. Sequenced: peripheral blood. These receptors came from a man between 50 and 59 years old with acute or convalescent COVID-19.

The rearrangement joins TRBV28 to TRBJ1-6; TRBD1 might be the D (5 bases). Trimming stripped 4 bases from V and 10 bases from J, with 17 bases between. CDR3 length: 15 amino acids. The germline V gene encodes CDR1 MDHEN and CDR2 SYDVKM. CDR3 residues: CASSSGQGLVSPLHF. In DNA, the CDR3 is TGTGCCAGCAGTTCCGGACAAGGCCTCGTGTCACCCCTCCACTTT.

CDR3 loop: CAIKGQGIGGYTF. The CDR3 DNA follows: TGTGCCATCAAGGGACAGGGGATCGGTGGCTACACCTTC. The rearrangement links TRBV10-3 to TRBJ1-2, with 10 bases fitting TRBD1. Germline V lookup: CDR1 ENHRY, CDR2 SYGVKD. V was pared by 7 bases and J by 7 bases, with 6 bases of the junction left unmatched. CDR3 length: 13 residues.

The gene calls are TRBV2 and TRBJ2-7; TRBD2 matches 13 bases. There are 15 residues in the CDR3. Germline CDR1 and CDR2: SNHLY and FYNNEI. V was pared by 6 bases and J by 4 bases, with 6 bases of the junction left unmatched. The CDR3 bases are TGTGCCAGCAGCTACCGACTAGCGGGGGGTTACGAGCAGTACTTC. It specifies CASSYRLAGGYEQYF.

The chain combines TRBV27 with TRBJ1-5; TRBD1 is a possible D gene (6 bases). There are 14 residues in the CDR3. Germline CDR1 and CDR2: MNHEY and SMNVEV (reference sequence). The germline V and J ends were trimmed by 5 bases and 7 bases, with 15 bases remaining between them. The CDR3: CASSGSGDWQPQHF. DNA for the CDR3: TGTGCCAGCAGTGGGTCAGGGGATTGGCAGCCCCAGCATTTT.

The V call is TRBV5-5, the J call TRBJ2-3; TRBD1 matches at 10 bases. V lost 5 bases, J lost 5 bases, and 8 bases stayed unmatched. Germline lookup yields CDR1 SGHKS and CDR2 YYEKEE (reference sequence). This CDR3 comprises 15 residues. CDR3 residues: CASREGQGTLDTQYF. CDR3 coding DNA: TGTGCCAGCAGAGAGGGACAGGGGACACTAGATACGCAGTATTTT.

V and J are TRBV27 and TRBJ2-6; TRBD1 is a possible D gene (5 bases). The CDR3 is 14 amino acids. CDR1 and CDR2 from the germline V gene are MNHEY and SMNVEV (reference sequence). The ends were cut back, 11 bases at V and 4 bases at J, with 15 bases in the middle. The CDR3 bases are TGTGCCTCAAGGGGTAGTCTGGGGGCCAACGTCCTGACTTTC. Protein product: CASRGSLGANVLTF.

In its sample, this clone was seen once. The gene calls are TRBV30 and TRBJ1-1, with TRBD1 matching over 10 bases. Germline trimming cut 3 bases from V and 3 bases from J; bases unmatched to any gene: 4. There are 14 residues in the CDR3. The germline CDR1 and CDR2 sequences are GTSNPN and SVGIG (reference sequence). The chain's CDR3 is CAWSPGTGDTEAFF. As DNA, the CDR3 is TGTGCCTGGAGCCCCGGGACAGGGGACACTGAAGCTTTCTTT.

This clone was picked up a small number of times. This chain uses TRBV19 with TRBJ2-2, with TRBD1 matching over 8 bases. Germline V gene sequence: CDR1 LNHDA, CDR2 SQIVND (reference sequence). V shed 3 bases, J shed 5 bases, and the junction held 2 bases outside the gene matches. The CDR3 runs 14 residues. DNA of the CDR3: TGTGCCAGTAGTATGGACAGGGTTACCGGGGAGCTGTTTTTT. Translated: CASSMDRVTGELFF.

V gene TRBV11-2 combines with J gene TRBJ1-4; TRBD1 matches 7 bases. The CDR3 length is 16 residues. V shed 2 bases and J 0 bases; nucleotides not matched to a gene: 3. Germline V CDR1 and CDR2: SGHAT, FQNNGV. The CDR3 region has the DNA TGTGCCAGCAGCTTAAGCAGGGGGGCAACTAATGAAAAACTGTTTTTT. Amino acid sequence: CASSLSRGATNEKLFF.

The chain links TRBV7-9 to TRBJ2-1, with D perhaps matching TRBD2 (5 bases). V lost 4 bases and J lost 3, with 16 bases in between. The CDR3 runs to 16 residues. The germline CDR1 and CDR2 sequences are SEHNR and FQNEAQ (reference sequence). The CDR3 here is CASSSQTPEDYNEQFF. CDR3 nucleotide sequence: TGTGCCAGCAGCTCGCAGACCCCGGAGGACTACAATGAGCAGTTCTTC.

The J gene is TRBJ2-7, the V gene TRBV18, with TRBD1 matching 7 bases. Germline CDR1 KGHSH, CDR2 LQKENI. The CDR3 consists of 14 residues. The V and J ends lost 2 bases and 3 bases, in that order; junction bases with no gene match: 4. The CDR3 protein is CASSPGTEGYEQYF. The CDR3 DNA follows: TGTGCCAGCTCACCAGGGACAGAAGGCTACGAGCAGTACTTC.

The chain has TRBV19 and TRBJ1-1; weak D call: TRBD1 (6 bases). The V and J ends lost 7 bases and 2 bases respectively, with 17 bases between them. CDR1 and CDR2 (germline): LNHDA, SQIVND (reference sequence). The CDR3 runs to 15 residues. CDR3 nucleotide sequence: TGTGCCAGTAAAACCCTCTGGACAGTCAACACTGAAGCTTTCTTT. It codes for CASKTLWTVNTEAFF.

The chain couples TRBV5-1 to TRBJ2-5; D gene ambiguous. From germline, CDR1 is SGHRS and CDR2 YFSETQ. V was clipped by 0 bases and J by 1 base, with 7 bases between them. CDR3 length: 14 amino acids. The CDR3: CASSLGAPQETQYF. In DNA form, the CDR3 reads TGCGCCAGCAGCTTGGGAGCACCCCAAGAGACCCAGTACTTC.

The chain employs TRBV24-1 and TRBJ2-7, with a tentative D call TRBD1 (6 bases). The V end was cut by 6 bases, the J end by 3 bases, with 11 bases between. Per the germline V gene, CDR1 is KGHDR and CDR2 is SFDVKD. The CDR3 covers 13 residues. The CDR3 region is CATSRGNFYEQYF. CDR3 bases: TGTGCCACCAGTAGGGGGAACTTCTACGAGCAGTACTTC.

The chain employs TRBV4-3 and TRBJ1-1, with D unresolved. The CDR3 loop spans 15 amino acids. Germline CDR1 is LGHNA and CDR2 is YSLEER. Trimming took 0 bases from V and 10 from J, leaving 18 bases between them. The CDR3: CASSQESFDSGGAFF. The CDR3 coding sequence is TGCGCCAGCAGCCAAGAATCCTTTGACTCCGGAGGAGCTTTCTTT.

This clone was seen a single time. The chain combines TRBV5-6 with TRBJ1-5; 7 nucleotides match TRBD1. Trimming removed 3 bases from V and 2 bases from J; junction bases left unmatched: 8. The CDR3 contains 16 residues. Germline V gene sequence: CDR1 SGHDT, CDR2 YYEEEE. The CDR3 sequence: CASSSLGQGGNQPQHF. CDR3 bases: TGTGCCAGCAGCTCGCTGGGGCAGGGGGGCAATCAGCCCCAGCATTTT.

This clone appeared once. This chain links TRBV27 with TRBJ1-1; D gene unclear. V shed 3 bases and J shed 1 base, with 6 bases lying between them. The length of the CDR3 is 13 residues. Germline V gene sequence: CDR1 MNHEY, CDR2 SMNVEV (reference sequence). CDR3 coding DNA: TGTGCCAGCAGTTTGGGCAAGAACACTGAAGCTTTCTTT. Its protein product is CASSLGKNTEAFF.